The 25 T cell receptor beta chains listed next were all sequenced from one sample in a study of OX40 agonist ivuxolimab in advanced cancers. Clones were sequenced by immunoSEQ multiplex PCR, and TCRdb holds only the in-frame ones, with some missing. The data contain some 80,000 clones, around 90% of them singletons. The sample consisted of CD4+ or CD8+ T cells sorted from blood, taken in a trial of the OX40 agonist ivuxolimab. The origin of the receptors is an adult with an advanced solid tumor such as melanoma, head and neck, liver or kidney cancer.

This chain connects TRBV4-1 to TRBJ2-5; tentative D call: TRBD2 (6 bases). Germline V gene lookup returns CDR1 MGHRA and CDR2 YSYEKL. The CDR3 is 15 amino acids. V lost 3 bases and J 2 bases, leaving 13 bases between the germline ends. This CDR3 reads CASSQRGSAQETQYF. The CDR3 nucleotides are TGCGCCAGCAGCCAGCGGGGCAGCGCTCAAGAGACCCAGTACTTC.

The chain recombines TRBV13 with TRBJ2-1, with 10 bases fitting TRBD2. V lost 5 bases to trimming and J lost 4 bases; unmatched junction nucleotides: 5. The CDR3 length is 15 residues. The germline V gene encodes CDR1 PRHDT and CDR2 FYEKMQ (reference sequence). The CDR3 DNA sequence: TGTGCCAGCAGCCTCAGCGGGAGGGGGTACAATGAGCAGTTCTTC. This encodes CASSLSGRGYNEQFF.

The rearrangement links TRBV7-2 to TRBJ2-7, with 9 bases lining up with TRBD2. The CDR3 has 16 amino acids. The V gene end was trimmed by 4 bases and the J gene end by 0 bases; junction bases not matched to a gene: 7. Germline values: CDR1 SGHTA, CDR2 FQGNSA. The DNA of the CDR3 is TGTGCCAGCAGCTGGTCTAGCGGGATGAGCTCCTACGAGCAGTACTTC. Residues: CASSWSSGMSSYEQYF.

The chain's CDR3 is CASSLVGTINEQYF. CDR3 DNA sequence: TGTGCCAGCAGCTTAGTAGGGACAATCAACGAGCAGTACTTC. The chain couples TRBV7-2 to TRBJ2-7; TRBD1 is a possible D gene (6 bases). CDR3 length: 14 residues. CDR1 is SGHTA, CDR2 FQGNSA, per germline. Trimming took 1 base from V and 5 from J, leaving 12 bases between them.

The chain is built from TRBV6-7 and TRBJ2-3; TRBD2 aligns across 7 bases. TRBV6-7 has ORF status, its function being uncertain. With 8 bases clipped from V and 1 base from J, the junction kept 3 bases outside the gene matches. This CDR3 region has 13 residues. The CDR3 nucleotides are TGTGCCAGCGGGAGGGCGTGCACAGATACGCAGTATTTT. Protein product: CASGRACTDTQYF.

The V call is TRBV5-1, the J call TRBJ1-3; no definite D call. Germline V gene data show CDR1 as SGHRS and CDR2 as YFSETQ. The CDR3 is 15 residues long. Trimming pared 3 bases from V and 3 bases from J, leaving 13 bases between. CDR3 region: CASSSVPSGGNTIYF. The CDR3 bases are TGCGCCAGCAGCTCTGTACCCTCGGGTGGAAACACCATATATTTT.

A few counts support this clone. The sample has other DNA sequences that encode this CDR3 too. The chain links TRBV28 to TRBJ1-2; D unresolved. Germline V CDR1 and CDR2: MDHEN, SYDVKM. Trimming removed 2 bases at V and 2 bases at J, with 3 bases between. The CDR3 has 12 residues. The CDR3 coding sequence is TGTGCCAGCAGTTTACCCAACTATGGCTACACCTTC. This codes for CASSLPNYGYTF.

The chain is built from TRBV5-8 and TRBJ2-7; TRBD1 aligns across 10 bases. Germline V gene sequence: CDR1 SGHTS, CDR2 YDEGEE. Unmatched junction bases numbered 7, after V lost 2 bases and J lost 2 bases. The CDR3 is made up of 16 amino acids. CDR3 sequence (DNA): TGTGCCAGCAGCTTACCGGGACAGGGGTCCCCCTACGAGCAGTACTTC. Translating gives CASSLPGQGSPYEQYF.

V is TRBV5-6 and J is TRBJ1-5; D uncertain. Germline loops: CDR1 SGHDT, CDR2 YYEEEE. The CDR3 consists of 14 residues. V lost 0 bases, J lost 1 base, and 5 bases lay in between. The DNA for the CDR3 is TGTGCCAGCAGCTTGGCCGGCAGCAATCAGCCCCAGCATTTT. This encodes CASSLAGSNQPQHF.

The genes are TRBV18 and TRBJ1-2; D unresolved. V was shortened by 3 bases and J by 8 bases, with 10 bases between the two germline ends. Germline loops: CDR1 KGHSH, CDR2 LQKENI. CDR3 length: 12 amino acids. The DNA for the CDR3 is TGTGCCAGCTCACCTGGGGAACGGGGCTACACCTTC. Amino acids: CASSPGERGYTF.

The chain carries TRBV28 and TRBJ1-2; a weak D match, TRBD1 (5 bases). From germline, CDR1 is MDHEN and CDR2 SYDVKM. V was pared by 4 bases and J by 4 bases, with 19 bases between. The CDR3 sequence is 16 residues long. CDR3 in DNA: TGTGCCAGCAGTTCCCCCGCAGGGCCACGGGCCTATGGCTACACCTTC. It is translated as CASSSPAGPRAYGYTF.

This chain links TRBV6-5 with TRBJ1-1; maybe TRBD1 (5 bases). This CDR3 is 13 amino acids long. V dropped 2 bases and J dropped 4 bases, with 8 bases sitting between them. Germline lookup yields CDR1 MNHEY and CDR2 SVGAGI. The CDR3 is CASSYGGSTEAFF. CDR3 in DNA: TGTGCCAGCAGTTACGGGGGGAGCACTGAAGCTTTCTTT.

This chain joins TRBV12-5 and TRBJ2-1; 15 bases align to TRBD2. Germline CDR1 LGHNT, CDR2 FRNRAP. The V segment lost 6 bases and the J segment 8 bases; nucleotides outside the gene matches: 8. The CDR3 extends over 16 amino acids. This CDR3 is CASGRGLAGGPDEQFF. The CDR3 DNA is TGTGCTAGTGGCCGAGGACTAGCGGGAGGGCCCGATGAGCAGTTCTTC.

This chain uses TRBV7-3 with TRBJ2-2; TRBD2 agrees at 10 bases. From germline, CDR1 is SGHTA and CDR2 FQGTGA. V gave up 5 bases and J gave up 5 bases; unmatched junction bases: 5. This CDR3 has 15 amino acids. The CDR3 coding sequence is TGTGCCAGCAGCGCAACTAGCGGGAAGACCGGGGAGCTGTTTTTT. This sequence encodes CASSATSGKTGELFF. The full variable domain, rest sourced from reference TRBV7-3 and TRBJ2-2, is GAGVSQTPSNKVTEKGKYVELRCDPISGHTALYWYRQSLGQGPEFLIYFQGTGAADDSGLPNDRFFAVRPEGSVSTLKIQRTERGDSAVYLCASSATSGKTGELFFGEGSRLTVL.

This clone appeared a single time. This chain connects TRBV11-3 to TRBJ2-1; 13 nucleotides match TRBD2. CDR1 SGHNT and CDR2 YENEEA come from the germline V gene. V lost 7 bases to trimming and J lost 7 bases; unmatched junction nucleotides: 7. There are 15 residues in the CDR3. The CDR3 DNA is TGTGCCAGCAACCGACTAGCGGGAGGTGGTAATGAGCAGTTCTTC. Encoded protein: CASNRLAGGGNEQFF.

Of note for this clone: One junction end does not reproduce the germline sequence, and a read error may be involved. The chain has TRBV7-7 and TRBJ1-1, with TRBD1 as a possible D gene (6 bases). This CDR3 region has 14 residues. The germline gives CDR1 SSHAT, CDR2 FNYEAQ (reference sequence). The CDR3 protein is CASTAGEKNTEAFF. Here the CDR3 DNA reads TGTGCTAGCACCGCAGGGGAGAAGAACACTGAAGCTTTCTTT.

A single count supports this clone. V is TRBV18 and J is TRBJ2-1; TRBD2 aligns across 7 bases. The CDR3 is 13 amino acids. Germline CDR1 reads KGHSH; CDR2 reads LQKENI. The V gene end was trimmed by 4 bases and the J gene end by 5 bases; junction bases not matched to a gene: 2. The CDR3 is CASSLGLDNEQFF. The CDR3 coding sequence is TGTGCCAGCTCACTCGGACTAGACAATGAGCAGTTCTTC.

CDR3 coding DNA: TGTGCCACCAGCAGAGGCAGACAGACGAATGAGCAGTTCTTC. Translation gives CATSRGRQTNEQFF. The chain carries TRBV15 and TRBJ2-1; D is perhaps TRBD1 (5 bases). CDR1 and CDR2 from the germline V gene are LNHNV and YYDKDF (reference sequence). This CDR3 region has 14 residues. V was clipped by 1 base and J by 7 bases, with 11 bases between them.

CDR3 DNA sequence: TGTGCCAGCAGTTTAGGGACAGGGGCGACCGGGCAGTACTTC. Residues: CASSLGTGATGQYF. This chain joins TRBV28 and TRBJ2-7, with 10 bases matching TRBD1. Trimming removed 2 bases from V and 9 bases from J; junction bases left unmatched: 7. This CDR3 is 14 amino acids long. Per the germline V gene, CDR1 is MDHEN and CDR2 is SYDVKM.

Comments on this clone: Other nucleotide sequences from this sample produce the same CDR3. The chain recombines TRBV5-1 with TRBJ1-3, with TRBD1 matching over 8 bases. The CDR3 is made up of 14 amino acids. V lost 4 bases and J lost 4; bases outside the gene matches: 4. Germline V gene sequence: CDR1 SGHRS, CDR2 YFSETQ. Here the CDR3 DNA reads TGCGCCAGCAGCCCCGGGACAGGCGGAAACACCATATATTTT. Its protein product is CASSPGTGGNTIYF. Supplemented by reference TRBV5-1 and TRBJ1-3, the full variable domain reads KAGVTQTPRYLIKTRGQQVTLSCSPISGHRSVSWYQQTPGQGLQFLFEYFSETQRNKGNFPGRFSGRQFSNSRSEMNVSTLELGDSALYLCASSPGTGGNTIYFGEGSWLTVV.

This CDR3 is CASSWSASGRTGELFF. The CDR3, as DNA: TGTGCCAGCAGCTGGAGCGCTAGCGGGAGAACCGGGGAGCTGTTTTTT. The genes are TRBV7-9 and TRBJ2-2; TRBD2 matches 10 bases. V lost 4 bases and J lost 5; bases outside the gene matches: 7. The V gene's germline CDR1 is SEHNR and CDR2 FQNEAQ (reference sequence). This CDR3 contains 16 residues.

CDR3: CASSQDKAGSSYEQYF. In nucleotides, the CDR3 is TGCGCCAGCAGCCAAGATAAGGCGGGAAGCTCCTACGAGCAGTACTTC. The J gene is TRBJ2-7, the V gene TRBV4-3; tentatively, D is TRBD2 (6 bases). CDR1 and CDR2 (germline): LGHNA, YSLEER. V was shortened by 0 bases and J by 0 bases, with 12 bases between the two germline ends. The CDR3 sequence is 16 residues long.

This chain uses TRBV5-6 with TRBJ2-1; the match to TRBD2 covers 9 bases. CDR1 and CDR2 from the germline V gene are SGHDT and YYEEEE. The CDR3 contains 15 residues. J was trimmed by 1 base and V by 4 bases; bases with no gene match: 3. The chain's CDR3 is CASSTGLASYNEQFF. DNA of the CDR3: TGTGCCAGCAGCACCGGACTAGCGTCCTACAATGAGCAGTTCTTC.

The chain joins TRBV5-3 to TRBJ2-3, with a possible D match to TRBD1 (7 bases). TRBV5-3 falls under the ORF class, with uncertain function. With 7 bases removed from V and 4 bases from J, the gap between germline ends came to 19 bases. CDR3 length: 15 residues. Here the CDR3 DNA reads TGTGCCAGAGGCCATAGCGGAGGGGGCCCAGATACGCAGTATTTT. This encodes CARGHSGGGPDTQYF.

The rearrangement joins TRBV11-2 to TRBJ2-2; TRBD1 is a possible D gene (5 bases). The length of the CDR3 is 13 residues. Germline V CDR1 and CDR2: SGHAT, FQNNGV. The V gene lost 2 bases and the J gene lost 6 bases, with 7 bases spanning the gap. CDR3 sequence: CASSLQGAGELFF. The CDR3 region has the DNA TGTGCCAGCAGCTTACAAGGGGCCGGGGAGCTGTTTTTT.